This T cell receptor (beta chain) stems from a study of T cell responses to AZD1222 COVID-19 vaccine. The study, taken as a whole, reports: After two AZD1222 doses, spike-specific TCR breadth and depth rose versus day 0.

Method: immunoSEQ multiplex PCR; TCRdb's copy keeps in-frame clones and lacks some. The sample consists of 75,000 to 90,000 clones, around 85% of them appearing once. The CDR3 is 12 amino acids. Germline lookup yields CDR1 ENHRY and CDR2 SYGVKD. Trimming took 6 bases from V and 8 from J, leaving 11 bases between them. Worth noting for this clone: Its antigen is unknown.

The TCR was taken from an adult who received the AZD1222 COVID-19 vaccine. The V call is TRBV10-3, the J call TRBJ2-1; D is ambiguous. Sequences were derived from peripheral blood, sampled 28 days after the second AZD1222 dose. The CDR3 DNA is TGTGCCATCAGCCTGAACTCGGATGAGCAGTTCTTC. This sequence encodes CAISLNSDEQFF.